Listed here are 12 T cell receptor beta chains from one sample, sequenced in a study of beta chain features in type 1 diabetes (dated by TCRdb to the late 2010s). Summary of the overall study and its limitations: A moderate but significant shortening of TCRB CDR3 length was observed in type 1 diabetes patients in all four CD4+ subsets.

These TCRs are of unknown antigen specificity. Preparation of the library involved the immunoSEQ multiplex PCR assay. The High Capacity cDNA Reverse Transcription Kit was used to reverse transcribe all of the isolated RNA, meaning that expressed TCRB transcripts were what got sequenced. TCRdb took this table from immuneACCESS and kept in-frame rearrangements with V and J called. Such tables lack part of the clones; where checked against another copy, unresolved V genes explain under half of the gap, and the rest is unexplained. The sample table records a few hundred thousand clones; about a tenth of these occur just once. The ten largest clonotypes hold more than 0.015% of the sample. Sequencing was carried out using naive CD4+ T cells from blood. The sample's cell subset or site label is to be understood as: true naive CD4+ T cells. All receptors come from a man younger than 45 with type 1 diabetes.

The chain links TRBV19 to TRBJ1-1; no firm D call. Germline CDR1 LNHDA, CDR2 SQIVND (reference sequence). V dropped 3 bases and J dropped 5 bases, with 16 bases sitting between them. The CDR3 loop spans 15 amino acids. The CDR3 DNA reads as TGTGCCAGTAGTATCTCCGGCACAGTTAAAACTGAAGCTTTCTTT. It translates to CASSISGTVKTEAFF. The full variable domain, in which reference TRBV19 and TRBJ1-1 provide the parts outside the CDR3, is DGGITQSPKYLFRKEGQNVTLSCEQNLNHDAMYWYRQDPGQGLRLIYYSQIVNDFQKGDIAEGYSVSREKKESFPLTVTSAQKNPTAFYLCASSISGTVKTEAFFGQGTRLTVV.

This clone has only a few counts. The CDR3: CASSLRTPNEQFF. DNA of the CDR3: TGCGCCAGCAGCTTGCGGACACCAAATGAGCAGTTCTTC. The V and J genes are TRBV5-1 and TRBJ2-1; a weak D match, TRBD1 (5 bases). Germline lookup yields CDR1 SGHRS and CDR2 YFSETQ. Trimming left V 1 base short and J 7 bases short, with 9 bases between. The CDR3 has 13 residues. Using reference TRBV5-1 and TRBJ2-1 for the parts outside the CDR3, the full variable domain is KAGVTQTPRYLIKTRGQQVTLSCSPISGHRSVSWYQQTPGQGLQFLFEYFSETQRNKGNFPGRFSGRQFSNSRSEMNVSTLELGDSALYLCASSLRTPNEQFFGPGTRLTVL.

This chain uses TRBV6-6 with TRBJ1-2; D uncertain. The CDR3 extends over 13 amino acids. With 4 bases removed from V and 7 bases from J, the gap between germline ends came to 13 bases. CDR1 and CDR2 (germline): MNHNY, SVGAGI (reference sequence). DNA of the CDR3: TGTGCCAGCAGTTTACGGGAGGGCTCTGGCTACACCTTC. Protein sequence: CASSLREGSGYTF.

This clone has more than one count but fewer than ten. The V and J genes are TRBV5-6 and TRBJ1-5; 7 positions match TRBD1. The CDR3 totals 14 residues. V shed 1 base, J shed 2 bases, and the junction held 0 bases outside the gene matches. Germline-derived CDR1 and CDR2 are SGHDT and YYEEEE. In DNA form, the CDR3 reads TGTGCCAGCAGCTTGACAGGGGGCAATCAGCCCCAGCATTTT. Protein sequence: CASSLTGGNQPQHF.

This chain joins TRBV27 and TRBJ2-5; D may be TRBD1 (5 bases). Trimming left V 5 bases short and J 5 bases short, with 12 bases between. The CDR3 covers 13 residues. CDR1 and CDR2 (germline): MNHEY, SMNVEV (reference sequence). The CDR3 here is CASSRQGWETQYF. Here the CDR3 DNA reads TGTGCCAGCAGTCGGCAGGGTTGGGAGACCCAGTACTTC.

A single count supports this clone. The chain carries TRBV5-1 and TRBJ1-1, with no clear D. The CDR3 has 13 amino acids. The germline V gene encodes CDR1 SGHRS and CDR2 YFSETQ. The V gene lost 4 bases and the J gene lost 3 bases, with 10 bases spanning the gap. CDR3 nucleotides: TGCGCCAGCAGCCCTGGCCCTGACACTGAAGCTTTCTTT. This sequence encodes CASSPGPDTEAFF.

About this clone: The same CDR3 also results from other DNA sequences found in this sample. V and J are TRBV6-5 and TRBJ2-1; maybe TRBD2 (6 bases). Germline-derived CDR1 and CDR2 are MNHEY and SVGAGI. V was trimmed by 5 bases and J by 9 bases, leaving 8 bases between them. The CDR3 runs 11 residues. The CDR3 sequence: CASSLGGEQFF. DNA for the CDR3: TGTGCCAGCAGTCTGGGGGGTGAGCAGTTCTTC.

This clone turned up a few times. The rearrangement links TRBV29-1 to TRBJ2-1, with 8 bases fitting TRBD1. The CDR3 consists of 13 residues. V trimming: 7 bases; J trimming: 2 bases; junction bases outside the gene matches: 4. In germline, CDR1 is SQVTM, CDR2 ANQGSEA. CDR3 coding DNA: TGCAGCGCCGTGGGACAGGCCTACAATGAGCAGTTCTTC. Protein product: CSAVGQAYNEQFF.

This chain uses TRBV28 with TRBJ2-1; 12 bases align to TRBD2. Unmatched junction bases numbered 8, after V lost 2 bases and J lost 0 bases. From germline, CDR1 is MDHEN and CDR2 SYDVKM. This CDR3 spans 19 amino acids. Here the CDR3 DNA reads TGTGCCAGCAGTTTACCTCCGGGACTAGCGGGCCGCTCCTACAATGAGCAGTTCTTC. This encodes CASSLPPGLAGRSYNEQFF.

The chain has TRBV7-2 and TRBJ1-2, with TRBD1 matching 8 bases. The V segment lost 0 bases and the J segment 6 bases; nucleotides outside the gene matches: 3. This CDR3 comprises 14 residues. Per the germline V gene, CDR1 is SGHTA and CDR2 is FQGNSA. The CDR3 DNA follows: TGTGCCAGCAGCTTAGCCCGGACAGGGAATGGCTACACCTTC. This gives the protein CASSLARTGNGYTF.

The chain combines TRBV10-3 with TRBJ2-2, with D possibly TRBD2 on 5 matching bases. V shed 8 bases and J shed 4 bases, with 11 bases lying between them. CDR1 ENHRY and CDR2 SYGVKD come from the germline V gene. The CDR3 extends over 13 amino acids. For the CDR3, the DNA is TGTGCCATCGAAGAGGGTAGCACCGGGGAGCTGTTTTTT. It encodes CAIEEGSTGELFF.

This clone appeared a few times. The chain combines TRBV7-3 with TRBJ1-1, with D possibly being TRBD1 (6 bases). Trimming cost V 0 bases and J 0 bases, with 11 bases left between them. The CDR3 extends over 16 amino acids. Per germline, CDR1 SGHTA and CDR2 FQGTGA. The CDR3 DNA sequence: TGTGCCAGCAGCTTAACAGGGGGGGTTATGAACACTGAAGCTTTCTTT. This codes for CASSLTGGVMNTEAFF. The complete variable domain, with remaining parts taken from reference TRBV7-3 and TRBJ1-1, reads GAGVSQTPSNKVTEKGKYVELRCDPISGHTALYWYRQSLGQGPEFLIYFQGTGAADDSGLPNDRFFAVRPEGSVSTLKIQRTERGDSAVYLCASSLTGGVMNTEAFFGQGTRLTVV.